This T cell receptor beta chain was observed in a study of blood T cells in healthy people across ages. Regarding the study as a whole: Unknown CMV status may confound age-related changes in expanded clones. Leaving the PBMCs unsorted stopped any conclusive comparison of naive versus antigen-experienced cells.

The germline V gene encodes CDR1 LGHDT and CDR2 YNNKEL (reference sequence). Trimming cost V 2 bases and J 5 bases, with 16 bases left between them. The CDR3 sequence is 15 residues long. A word on this clonotype: Its antigen is unidentified.

Sample-barcoded 5' priming and a J-beta primer mix drove a second PCR of 7 to 11 cycles. Every sample produced at least 2.5 million CDR3-containing paired-end reads. From the 5' RACE reads, TCRdb called clonotypes with MiXCR, one entry per CDR3 protein. This table holds some 900,000 distinct CDR3 sequences, roughly 50% found once. Samples each had at least 5.5 micrograms of total RNA extracted. The specimen was blood. The origin of this receptor is a young man in good health. The rearrangement joins TRBV3-1 to TRBJ2-7, with a possible D match to TRBD2 (6 bases). The CDR3 loop is CASSQSVLALHEQYF. CDR3 in DNA: TGTGCCAGCAGCCAATCTGTCCTAGCGCTCCACGAGCAGTACTTC.